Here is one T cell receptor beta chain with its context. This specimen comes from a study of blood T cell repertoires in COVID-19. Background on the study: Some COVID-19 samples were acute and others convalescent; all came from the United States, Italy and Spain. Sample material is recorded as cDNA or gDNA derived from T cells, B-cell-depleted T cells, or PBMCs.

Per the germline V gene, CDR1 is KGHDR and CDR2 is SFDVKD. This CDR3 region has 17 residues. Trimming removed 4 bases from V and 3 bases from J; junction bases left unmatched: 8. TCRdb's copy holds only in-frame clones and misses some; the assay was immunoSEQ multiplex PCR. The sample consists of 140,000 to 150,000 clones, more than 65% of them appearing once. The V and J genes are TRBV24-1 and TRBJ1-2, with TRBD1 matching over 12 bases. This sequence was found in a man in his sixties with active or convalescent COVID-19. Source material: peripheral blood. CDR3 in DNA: TGTGCCACCAGTGACGGGACAGGGGGCGCCGAGGACTATGGCTACACCTTC. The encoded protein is CATSDGTGGAEDYGYTF.